The source of this TCR beta chain is a study of OX40 agonist ivuxolimab in advanced cancers. Study at large: The study enrolled dose-escalation patients with hepatocellular carcinoma, melanoma, renal cell or head and neck cancer. Regarding the study as a whole: Patients who responded partially at 0.1-3.0 mg/kg showed clonal expansion ranking among the lowest. In CD8+ T cells, expanded clones were on average more numerous than in CD4+. The CD4+ and CD8+ T cells in the blood had expanded clonally by week 6 at 0.1 to 3.0 mg/kg.

V was clipped by 0 bases and J by 7 bases, with 7 bases between them. The CDR3 consists of 12 residues. Germline CDR1 reads GTSNPN; CDR2 reads SVGIG (reference sequence). As concerns this clone: Its antigen is still unknown.

Assay used: immunoSEQ multiplex PCR; TCRdb lists only in-frame clones, some missing. The sample carries some 90,000 clones, approximately 92% recorded once. V usage is TRBV30 and J usage is TRBJ2-1, with D unresolved. The source was CD4+ or CD8+ T cells sorted from blood, collected in a trial of the OX40 agonist ivuxolimab. The sequence derives from an adult with an advanced solid tumor such as melanoma, head and neck, liver or kidney cancer. CDR3 loop: CAWSVVENEQFF. CDR3 nucleotides: TGTGCCTGGAGTGTCGTAGAGAATGAGCAGTTCTTC.